This section outlines one TCR beta chain sequence together with its context. Its antigen is unknown. These data originate in a study of cytomegalovirus exposure and HLA in healthy donors. Study-wide points: Immune exposure data for these donors was limited to CMV serostatus. Specificity of three CMV-associated chains for CMV antigens was verified in vitro. When analyzed later, a missense DCLRE1C variant was found to be linked to TCR beta V- and J-gene trimming. In a later analysis, HLA-associated TCR beta chains were more clonally expanded than equally common others.

In the PCR, 60 Vbeta and 13 Jbeta primers were used. The assay was immunoSEQ multiplex PCR, and TCRdb's table has in-frame clones only and misses some. The top ten clones hold more than 4.5% of a sample with around 150,000 clones, around 77% of them seen once. This CDR3 region has 15 residues. Trimming at V came to 4 bases and at J to 5 bases, leaving 5 bases not matched to a gene. Germline CDR1 and CDR2: SGHRS and YFSETQ. The J gene is TRBJ2-5, the V gene TRBV5-1; TRBD2 agrees at 13 bases. The sequenced material came from PBMCs. The source of this sequence is a young man in good health. The CDR3 reads CASSRGTSGTETQYF. The CDR3 DNA reads as TGCGCCAGCAGCCGGGGGACTAGCGGGACGGAGACCCAGTACTTC.